The rows below give T cell receptor beta chains drawn from one sample of a study of molecular identifiers for immune sequencing clone quantification. Via MiXCR, TCRdb re-called the PCR reads, giving one row per CDR3 protein. The table lists approximately 54,000 distinct CDR3 sequences, about 23% of them singletons. Sequences were obtained from naive CD8+ T cells from blood, with Jurkat cell RNA spiked in. The source of these receptors is a human donor in good health. Some libraries in this study had Jurkat cell RNA spiked in. Each CDR3 is given with its conserved first and last residue. D genes are given only for firm matches. The listing skips clone size in some rows; elsewhere it reads once, few, many or a size class.

J	D	size	V	DNA	CDR3
TRBJ2-1	NA	many	TRBV19	TGTGCCAGTACCCCCGGCGGAGGGCTGTACAATGAGCAGTTCTTC	CASTPGGGLYNEQFF
TRBJ2-7	NA	many	TRBV5-1	TGCGCCAGCAGTTTCACGGGGGCGGAGACCTACGAGCAGTACTTC	CASSFTGAETYEQYF
TRBJ2-2	NA	many	TRBV29-1	TGCAGCGTTGCCCTCAGGGATAACACCGGGGAGCTGTTTTTT	CSVALRDNTGELFF
TRBJ1-5	TRBD1	once	TRBV5-6	TGTGCCAGCAGCTACGGGGCAGGGGGACAGCCCCAGCATTTT	CASSYGAGGQPQHF
TRBJ1-1	NA	many	TRBV5-4	TGTGCCAGCAGCTTGAGTAGGGAAACCTGGAACACTGAAGCTTTCTTT	CASSLSRETWNTEAFF
TRBJ2-7	TRBD1	many	TRBV2	TGTGCCAGCAGTTCCGGGACAGGGGAGGACGAGCAGTACTTC	CASSSGTGEDEQYF
TRBJ2-7	TRBD1	many	TRBV13	TGTGCCAGCAGCTCAGGGACAGGGGCCTACGAGCAGTACTTC	CASSSGTGAYEQYF
TRBJ2-1	NA	few	TRBV4-1	TGCGCCAGCAGCCAAGATAGAGGAATGTACAATGAGCAGTTCTTC	CASSQDRGMYNEQFF
TRBJ1-1	NA	many	TRBV19	TGTGCCAGTAGTATAGACACTGAAGCTTTCTTT	CASSIDTEAFF
TRBJ1-1	NA	many	TRBV5-4	TGTGCCAGCAGCTTGGCGGGGTTCACTGAAGCTTTCTTT	CASSLAGFTEAFF
TRBJ2-3	NA	many	TRBV7-7	TGTGCTAGCAGCTTCATGCCGGGACCGACATCGGATACGCAGTATTTT	CASSFMPGPTSDTQYF
TRBJ2-3	TRBD1	many	TRBV7-8	TGTGCCAGCAGCTTGGAGCAGGGGGCGGCAGATACGCAGTATTTT	CASSLEQGAADTQYF
TRBJ2-5	NA	NA	TRBV27	TGTGCCAGCAGTTTGGGGGGGGCAGCTTGGGAGCCCCAGTACTTC	CASSLGGAAWEPQYF
TRBJ2-1	NA	many	TRBV19	TGTGCCAGTAGTATAGGTACTAGAGGATACAATGAGCAGTTCTTC	CASSIGTRGYNEQFF
TRBJ1-1	TRBD1	many	TRBV7-9	TGTGCCAGCAGCGAGGGGACAGGCCTCATGAACACTGAAGCTTTCTTT	CASSEGTGLMNTEAFF
TRBJ2-7	TRBD2	many	TRBV28	TGTGCCAGCAGTTCCCGGACTAGCGGGGGCTACGAGCAGTACTTC	CASSSRTSGGYEQYF
TRBJ1-5	NA	many	TRBV7-9	TGTGCCAGCAGCCCACAGGGAGTGGGCAATCAGCCCCAGCATTTT	CASSPQGVGNQPQHF
TRBJ2-1	NA	many	TRBV28	TGTGCCAGCAGAATACTTCAACCGGAATTTACTGGCCGCAATGAGCAGTTCTTC	CASRILQPEFTGRNEQFF
TRBJ1-1	NA	NA	TRBV29-1	TGCGGCGCTCCCTGGTGCACTGAAGCTTTCTTT	CGAPWCTEAFF
TRBJ1-1	NA	many	TRBV7-9	TGTGCCAGCGGTCCCCCAGCCATGTTGGGTACTGAAGCTTTCTTT	CASGPPAMLGTEAFF
TRBJ2-7	TRBD2	many	TRBV20-1	TGCAGTGCTCCCGGGGGGAGCTCCTACGAGCAGTACTTC	CSAPGGSSYEQYF
TRBJ2-5	NA	NA	TRBV6-5	TGTGCCAGCACCTCAGGGTGCGAAGAGACCCAGTACTTC	CASTSGCEETQYF
TRBJ2-6	NA	many	TRBV5-1	TGCGCCAGCAGACAGGGTAGTGGGGCCAACGTCCTGACTTTC	CASRQGSGANVLTF
TRBJ1-1	NA	many	TRBV6-2/TRBV6-3	TGTGCCAGCAGTTACACCGGTGAAGCTTTCTTT	CASSYTGEAFF
TRBJ2-3	TRBD2	NA	TRBV27	TGTGCCAGCAGGGGGGGCCTAGCGGGAATCGATACGCAGTATTTT	CASRGGLAGIDTQYF
TRBJ1-4	NA	NA	TRBV7-8	TGTGCCAGCAGCTTAAACCGGCAGGGCCCAACTAATGAAAAACTGTTTTTT	CASSLNRQGPTNEKLFF
TRBJ1-3	NA	NA	TRBV2	TGTGCCAGCAGTGAAGACAGTCACTCTGGAAACACCATATATTTT	CASSEDSHSGNTIYF